The source of this TCR beta chain is a study of shared clonotypes between healthy human individuals. Between the trimmed V and J ends, which lost 0 bases and 3 bases, there was a span of 9 bases. From germline, CDR1 is SGHNT and CDR2 YYREEE (reference sequence). The CDR3 is 14 amino acids. Each cell subset's genomic DNA was divided evenly among several immunoSEQ plates. Sequenced by immunoSEQ multiplex PCR; TCRdb stores in-frame clones only, minus some. The sample has hundreds of thousands of clones, almost 97% seen once. Sequenced material: naive CD4+ T cells sorted from blood. The subset: CD45RA+ positively selected. The receptor's source is a woman in her twenties or thirties in good health. The chain links TRBV5-4 to TRBJ2-5; no definite D call. The CDR3 coding sequence is TGTGCCAGCAGCTTGGTTTTGGCAGAAGAGACCCAGTACTTC. This translates into CASSLVLAEETQYF. Together with reference TRBV5-4 and TRBJ2-5, the CDR3 gives the full variable domain: ETGVTQSPTHLIKTRGQQVTLRCSSQSGHNTVSWYQQALGQGPQFIFQYYREEENGRGNFPPRFSGLQFPNYSSELNVNALELDDSALYLCASSLVLAEETQYFGPGTRLLVL.